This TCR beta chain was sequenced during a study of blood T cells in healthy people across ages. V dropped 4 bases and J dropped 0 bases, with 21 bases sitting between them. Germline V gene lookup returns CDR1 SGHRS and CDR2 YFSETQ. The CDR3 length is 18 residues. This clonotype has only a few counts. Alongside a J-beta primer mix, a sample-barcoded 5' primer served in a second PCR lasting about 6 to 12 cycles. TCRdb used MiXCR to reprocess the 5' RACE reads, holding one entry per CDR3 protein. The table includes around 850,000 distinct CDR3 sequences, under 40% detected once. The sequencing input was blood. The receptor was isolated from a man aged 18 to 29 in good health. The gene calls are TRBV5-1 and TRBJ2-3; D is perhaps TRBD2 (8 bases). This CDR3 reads CASSRRGSGGTSTDTQYF. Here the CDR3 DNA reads TGCGCCAGCAGCCGCAGGGGGAGCGGGGGAACTAGCACAGATACGCAGTATTTT.